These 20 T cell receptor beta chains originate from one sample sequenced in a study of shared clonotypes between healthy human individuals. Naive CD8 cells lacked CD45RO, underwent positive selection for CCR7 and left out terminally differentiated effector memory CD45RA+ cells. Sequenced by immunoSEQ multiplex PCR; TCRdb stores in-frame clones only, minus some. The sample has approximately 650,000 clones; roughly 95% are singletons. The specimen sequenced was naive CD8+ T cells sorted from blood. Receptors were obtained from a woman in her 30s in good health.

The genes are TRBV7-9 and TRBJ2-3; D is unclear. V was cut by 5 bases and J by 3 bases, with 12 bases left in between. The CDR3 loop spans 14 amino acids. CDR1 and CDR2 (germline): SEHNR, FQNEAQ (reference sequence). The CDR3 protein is CASSQSLGTDTQYF. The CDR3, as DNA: TGTGCCAGCAGCCAAAGTCTTGGAACAGATACGCAGTATTTT.

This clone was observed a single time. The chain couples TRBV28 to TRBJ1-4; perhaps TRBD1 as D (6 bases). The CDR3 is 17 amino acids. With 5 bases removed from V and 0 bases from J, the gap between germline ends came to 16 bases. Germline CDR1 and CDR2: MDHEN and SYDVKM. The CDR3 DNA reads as TGTGCCAGCAGTCACAGGGCCGTGGGGCCAACTAATGAAAAACTGTTTTTT. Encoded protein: CASSHRAVGPTNEKLFF.

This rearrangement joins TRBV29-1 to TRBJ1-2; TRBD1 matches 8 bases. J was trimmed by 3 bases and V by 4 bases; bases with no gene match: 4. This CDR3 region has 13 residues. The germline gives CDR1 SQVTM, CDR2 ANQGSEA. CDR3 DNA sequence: TGCAGCGTTGTGGACAGGGAGGACTATGGCTACACCTTC. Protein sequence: CSVVDREDYGYTF.

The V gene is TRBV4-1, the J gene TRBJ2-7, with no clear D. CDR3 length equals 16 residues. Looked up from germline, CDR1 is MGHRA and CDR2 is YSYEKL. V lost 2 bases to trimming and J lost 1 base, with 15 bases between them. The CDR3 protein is CASSQSLRSLSYEQYF. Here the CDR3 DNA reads TGCGCCAGCAGCCAATCCCTCCGGAGCCTGTCCTACGAGCAGTACTTC.

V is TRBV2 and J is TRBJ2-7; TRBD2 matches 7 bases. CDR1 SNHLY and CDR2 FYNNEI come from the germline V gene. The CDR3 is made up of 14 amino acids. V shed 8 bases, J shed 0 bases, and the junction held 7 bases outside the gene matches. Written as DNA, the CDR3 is TGTGCCAGCCTAGGTAGCGGGTCCTCCTACGAGCAGTACTTC. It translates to CASLGSGSSYEQYF.

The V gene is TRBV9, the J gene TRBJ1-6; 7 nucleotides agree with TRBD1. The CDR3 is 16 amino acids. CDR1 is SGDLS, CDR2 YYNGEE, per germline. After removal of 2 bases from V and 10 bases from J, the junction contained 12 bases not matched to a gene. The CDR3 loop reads CASSVEGQAWGSPLHF. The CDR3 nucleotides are TGTGCCAGCAGCGTGGAAGGACAGGCGTGGGGATCACCCCTCCACTTT.

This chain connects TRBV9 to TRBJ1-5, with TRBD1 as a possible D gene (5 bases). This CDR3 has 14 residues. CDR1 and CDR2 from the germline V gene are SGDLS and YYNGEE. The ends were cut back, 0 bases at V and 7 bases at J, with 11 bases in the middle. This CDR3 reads CASSVGGVGQPQHF. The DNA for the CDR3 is TGTGCCAGCAGCGTAGGAGGGGTAGGGCAGCCCCAGCATTTT.

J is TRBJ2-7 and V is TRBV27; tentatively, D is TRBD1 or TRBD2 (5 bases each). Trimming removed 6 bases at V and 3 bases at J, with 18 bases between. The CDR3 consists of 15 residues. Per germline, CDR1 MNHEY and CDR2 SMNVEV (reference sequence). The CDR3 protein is CASSPVGTGNYEQYF. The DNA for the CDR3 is TGTGCCAGCAGCCCCGTCGGGACGGGGAACTACGAGCAGTACTTC.

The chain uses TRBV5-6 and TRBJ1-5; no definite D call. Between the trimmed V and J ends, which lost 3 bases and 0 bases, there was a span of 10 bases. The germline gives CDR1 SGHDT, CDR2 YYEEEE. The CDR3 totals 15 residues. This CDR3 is CASSSWKASNQPQHF. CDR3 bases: TGTGCCAGCAGCTCCTGGAAGGCTAGCAATCAGCCCCAGCATTTT. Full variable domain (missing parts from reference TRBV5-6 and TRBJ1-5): DAGVTQSPTHLIKTRGQQVTLRCSPKSGHDTVSWYQQALGQGPQFIFQYYEEEERQRGNFPDRFSGHQFPNYSSELNVNALLLGDSALYLCASSSWKASNQPQHFGDGTRLSIL.

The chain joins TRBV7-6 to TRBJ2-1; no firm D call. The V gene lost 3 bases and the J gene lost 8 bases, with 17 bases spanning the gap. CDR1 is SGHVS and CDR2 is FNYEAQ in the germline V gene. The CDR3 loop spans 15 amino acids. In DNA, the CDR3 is TGTGCCAGCAGCTTGGGTTTTGCCCCAGTCGATGAGCAGTTCTTC. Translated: CASSLGFAPVDEQFF.

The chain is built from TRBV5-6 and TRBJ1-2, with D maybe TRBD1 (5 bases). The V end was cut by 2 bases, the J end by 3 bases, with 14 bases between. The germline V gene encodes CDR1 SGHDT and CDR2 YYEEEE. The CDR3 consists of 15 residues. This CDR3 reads CASSFKSAGDYGYTF. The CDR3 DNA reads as TGTGCCAGCAGCTTTAAATCGGCGGGGGACTATGGCTACACCTTC.

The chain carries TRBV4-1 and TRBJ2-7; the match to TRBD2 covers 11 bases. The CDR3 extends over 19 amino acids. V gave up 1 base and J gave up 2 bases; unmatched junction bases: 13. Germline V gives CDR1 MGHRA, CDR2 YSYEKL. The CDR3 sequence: CASSQAPGLAEQATYEQYF. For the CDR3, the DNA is TGCGCCAGCAGCCAAGCTCCGGGACTAGCGGAGCAAGCCACCTACGAGCAGTACTTC.

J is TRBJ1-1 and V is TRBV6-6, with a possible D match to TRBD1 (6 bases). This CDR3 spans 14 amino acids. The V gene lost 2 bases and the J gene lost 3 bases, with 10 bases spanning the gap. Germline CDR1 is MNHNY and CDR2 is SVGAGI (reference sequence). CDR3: CASSYVKGDTEAFF. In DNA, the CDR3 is TGTGCCAGCAGTTACGTTAAGGGGGACACTGAAGCTTTCTTT.

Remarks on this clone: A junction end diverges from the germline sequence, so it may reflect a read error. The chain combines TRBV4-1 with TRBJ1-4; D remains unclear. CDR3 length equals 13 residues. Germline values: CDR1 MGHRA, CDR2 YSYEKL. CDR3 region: CANSPEGGEKLFF. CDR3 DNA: TGCGCCAACAGCCCAGAAGGAGGAGAAAAACTGTTTTTT.

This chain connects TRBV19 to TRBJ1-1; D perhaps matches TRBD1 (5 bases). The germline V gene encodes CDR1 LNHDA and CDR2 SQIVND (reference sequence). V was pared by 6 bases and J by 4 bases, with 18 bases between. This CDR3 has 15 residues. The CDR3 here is CASRWGARVGTEAFF. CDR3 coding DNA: TGTGCCAGTAGGTGGGGCGCCAGGGTCGGCACTGAAGCTTTCTTT.

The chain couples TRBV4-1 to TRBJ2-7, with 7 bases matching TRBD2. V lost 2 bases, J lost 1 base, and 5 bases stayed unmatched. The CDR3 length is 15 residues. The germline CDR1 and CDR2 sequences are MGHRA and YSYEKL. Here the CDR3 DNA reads TGCGCCAGCAGCCAAACGGGAGGAGCGTCCTACGAGCAGTACTTC. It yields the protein CASSQTGGASYEQYF.

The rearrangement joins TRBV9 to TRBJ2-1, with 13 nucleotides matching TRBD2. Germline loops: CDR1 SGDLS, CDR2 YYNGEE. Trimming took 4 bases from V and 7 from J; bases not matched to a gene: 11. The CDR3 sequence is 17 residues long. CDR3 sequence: CASSPRTSGSGGNEQFF. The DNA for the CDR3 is TGTGCCAGCAGCCCCCGGACTAGCGGGAGTGGTGGGAATGAGCAGTTCTTC.

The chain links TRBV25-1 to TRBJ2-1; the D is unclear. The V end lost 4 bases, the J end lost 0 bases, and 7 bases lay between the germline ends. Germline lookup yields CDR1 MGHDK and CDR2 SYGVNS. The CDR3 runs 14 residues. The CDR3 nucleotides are TGTGCCAGCAGTGCGGGCCCCTCCTACAATGAGCAGTTCTTC. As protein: CASSAGPSYNEQFF. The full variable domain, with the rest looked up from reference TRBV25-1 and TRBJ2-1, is EADIYQTPRYLVIGTGKKITLECSQTMGHDKMYWYQQDPGMELHLIHYSYGVNSTEKGDLSSESTVSRIRTEHFPLTLESARPSHTSQYLCASSAGPSYNEQFFGPGTRLTVL.

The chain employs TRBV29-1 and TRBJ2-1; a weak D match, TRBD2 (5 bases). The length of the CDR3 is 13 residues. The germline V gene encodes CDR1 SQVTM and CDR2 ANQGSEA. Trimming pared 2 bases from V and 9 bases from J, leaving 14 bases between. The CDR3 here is CSVEWPGSVEQFF. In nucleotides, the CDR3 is TGCAGCGTTGAATGGCCCGGTAGCGTTGAGCAGTTCTTC.

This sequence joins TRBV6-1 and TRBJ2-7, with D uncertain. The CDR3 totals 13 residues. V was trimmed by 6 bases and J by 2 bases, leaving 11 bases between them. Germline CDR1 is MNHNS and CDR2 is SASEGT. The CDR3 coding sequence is TGTGCCAGCAGCCCCTTAACGCCCTACGAGCAGTACTTC. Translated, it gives CASSPLTPYEQYF.